This TCR beta chain was documented in a study of blood T cells in healthy people across ages. Broader study findings: Observed TCR beta diversity showed a strong correlation with the percentage of naive T cells as measured by flow cytometry. Underestimates were what the diversity estimates from one million T cells were considered to be.

As concerns this clonotype: Its antigen remains unidentified.

Primed by a sample-barcoded 5' primer and a J-beta primer mix, a second PCR proceeded for about 7 to 12 cycles. TCRdb called the 5' RACE reads again in MiXCR, with one record for every CDR3 protein. Of under 800,000 distinct CDR3 sequences in the sample, 43% were seen once. Isolating PBMCs gave at least 6 million of these cells per sample. The extraction recovered at least 5 micrograms of total RNA per sample. The CDR3 sequence is 19 residues long. CDR1 is MDHEN, CDR2 SYDVKM, per germline. Trimming at V came to 2 bases and at J to 6 bases, leaving 13 bases not matched to a gene. The source of this sequence is a woman aged 60 to 75 in good health. The J gene is TRBJ2-3, the V gene TRBV28, with 14 nucleotides matching TRBD2. The sample taken for sequencing was blood. The CDR3 DNA is TGTGCCAGCAGTTTACTTGAACGGGGACTAGCGGGAGTAGGGGATACGCAGTATTTT. Translation: CASSLLERGLAGVGDTQYF.